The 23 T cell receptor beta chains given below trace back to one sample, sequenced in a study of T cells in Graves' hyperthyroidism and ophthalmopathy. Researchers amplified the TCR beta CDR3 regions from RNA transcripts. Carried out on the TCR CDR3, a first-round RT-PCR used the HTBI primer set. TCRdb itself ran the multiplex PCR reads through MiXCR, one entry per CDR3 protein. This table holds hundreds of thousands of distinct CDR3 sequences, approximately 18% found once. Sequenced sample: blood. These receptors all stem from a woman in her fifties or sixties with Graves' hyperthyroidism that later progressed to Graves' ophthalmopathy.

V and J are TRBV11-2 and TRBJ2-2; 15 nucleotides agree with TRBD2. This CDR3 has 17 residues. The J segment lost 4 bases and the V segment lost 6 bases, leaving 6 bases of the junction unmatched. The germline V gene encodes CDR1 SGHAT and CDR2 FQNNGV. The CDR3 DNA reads TGTGCCAGCAGTTCCGGACTAGCGGGGGGGCTCACCGGGGAGCTGTTTTTT. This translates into CASSSGLAGGLTGELFF.

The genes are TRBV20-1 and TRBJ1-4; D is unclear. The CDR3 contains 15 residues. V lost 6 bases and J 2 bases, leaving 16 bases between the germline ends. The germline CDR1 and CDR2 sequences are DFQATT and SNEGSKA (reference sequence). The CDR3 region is CSALDRPGTNEKLFF. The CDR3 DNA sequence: TGCAGTGCCCTTGACCGACCCGGGACTAATGAAAAACTGTTTTTT.

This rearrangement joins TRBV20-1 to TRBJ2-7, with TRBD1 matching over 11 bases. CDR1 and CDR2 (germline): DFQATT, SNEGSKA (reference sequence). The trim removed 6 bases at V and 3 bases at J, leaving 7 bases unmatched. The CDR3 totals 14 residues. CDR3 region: CSAIGGTGGYEQYF. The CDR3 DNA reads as TGCAGTGCAATTGGGGGGACAGGGGGCTACGAGCAGTACTTC.

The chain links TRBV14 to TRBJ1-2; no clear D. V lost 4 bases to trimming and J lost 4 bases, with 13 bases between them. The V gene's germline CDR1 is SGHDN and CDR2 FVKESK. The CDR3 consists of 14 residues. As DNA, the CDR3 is TGTGCCAGCAGCCCTTATTTGGTAGGCTATGGCTACACCTTC. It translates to CASSPYLVGYGYTF. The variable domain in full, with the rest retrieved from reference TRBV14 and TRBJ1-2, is EAGVTQFPSHSVIEKGQTVTLRCDPISGHDNLYWYRRVMGKEIKFLLHFVKESKQDESGMPNNRFLAERTGGTYSTLKVQPAELEDSGVYFCASSPYLVGYGYTFGSGTRLTVV.

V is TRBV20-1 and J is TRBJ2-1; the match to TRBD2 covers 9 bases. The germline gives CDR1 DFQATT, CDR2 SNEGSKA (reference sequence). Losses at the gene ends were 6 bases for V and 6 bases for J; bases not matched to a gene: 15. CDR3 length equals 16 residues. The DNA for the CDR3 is TGCAGTGCACCCCGTTCCCCTGGCGGGGGGGCCAATGAGCAGTTCTTC. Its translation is CSAPRSPGGGANEQFF.

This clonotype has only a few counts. The CDR3 DNA reads as TGTGCCAGTGCCGGGGGGCTCAACACTGAAGCTTTCTTT. It encodes CASAGGLNTEAFF. The J gene is TRBJ1-1, the V gene TRBV19; a possible D gene is TRBD1 (6 bases). Deletions cut 8 bases from V and 2 bases from J, with 12 bases between. The CDR3 length is 13 residues. Germline V gene lookup returns CDR1 LNHDA and CDR2 SQIVND (reference sequence).

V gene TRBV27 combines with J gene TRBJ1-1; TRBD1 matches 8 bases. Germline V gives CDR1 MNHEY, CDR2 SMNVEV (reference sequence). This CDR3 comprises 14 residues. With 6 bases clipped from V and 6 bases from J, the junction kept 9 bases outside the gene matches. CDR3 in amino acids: CASSQGAVESEAFF. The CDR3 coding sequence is TGTGCCAGCAGCCAGGGGGCGGTAGAATCTGAAGCTTTCTTT.

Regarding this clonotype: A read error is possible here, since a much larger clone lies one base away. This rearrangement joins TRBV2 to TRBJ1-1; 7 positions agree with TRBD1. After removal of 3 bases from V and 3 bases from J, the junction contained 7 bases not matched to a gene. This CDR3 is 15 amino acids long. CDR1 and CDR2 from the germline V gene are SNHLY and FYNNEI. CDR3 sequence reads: CASSDQGEWDTEAFF. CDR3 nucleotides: TGTGCCAGCAGTGACCAGGGGGAATGGGACACTGAAGCTTTCTTT.

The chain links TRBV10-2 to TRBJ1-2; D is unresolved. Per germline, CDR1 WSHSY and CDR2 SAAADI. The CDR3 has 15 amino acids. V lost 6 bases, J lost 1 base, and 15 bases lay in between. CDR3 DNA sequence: TGCGCCAGCAGCGATTGGGAGCCCCGTAACTATGGCTACACCTTC. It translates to CASSDWEPRNYGYTF.

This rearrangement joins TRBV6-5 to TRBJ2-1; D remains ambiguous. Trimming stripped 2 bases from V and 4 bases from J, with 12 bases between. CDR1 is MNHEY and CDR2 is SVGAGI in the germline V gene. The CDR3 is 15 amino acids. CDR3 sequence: CASSYGVYSYNEQFF. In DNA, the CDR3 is TGTGCCAGCAGTTACGGGGTGTATAGTTACAATGAGCAGTTCTTC.

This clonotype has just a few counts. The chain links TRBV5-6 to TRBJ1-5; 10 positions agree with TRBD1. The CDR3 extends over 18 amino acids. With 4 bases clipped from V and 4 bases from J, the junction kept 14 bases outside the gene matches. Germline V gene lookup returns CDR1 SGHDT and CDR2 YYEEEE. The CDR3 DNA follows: TGTGCCAGCAGCCGGGCCTGGGACAGGGGAAGGTGGAATCAGCCCCAGCATTTT. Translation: CASSRAWDRGRWNQPQHF.

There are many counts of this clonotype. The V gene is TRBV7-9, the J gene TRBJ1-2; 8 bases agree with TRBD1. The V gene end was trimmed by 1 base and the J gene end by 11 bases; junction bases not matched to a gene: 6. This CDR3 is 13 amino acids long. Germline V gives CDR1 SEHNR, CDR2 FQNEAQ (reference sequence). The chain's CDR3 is CASSLESDRAYTF. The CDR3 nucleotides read TGTGCCAGCAGCTTAGAATCGGACAGGGCTTACACCTTC.

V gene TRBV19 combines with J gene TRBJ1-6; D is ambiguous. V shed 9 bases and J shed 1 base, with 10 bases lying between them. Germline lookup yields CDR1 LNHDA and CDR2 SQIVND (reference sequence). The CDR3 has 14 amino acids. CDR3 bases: TGTGCCAGCGGGTTGAGGTCCTATAATTCACCCCTCCACTTT. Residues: CASGLRSYNSPLHF.

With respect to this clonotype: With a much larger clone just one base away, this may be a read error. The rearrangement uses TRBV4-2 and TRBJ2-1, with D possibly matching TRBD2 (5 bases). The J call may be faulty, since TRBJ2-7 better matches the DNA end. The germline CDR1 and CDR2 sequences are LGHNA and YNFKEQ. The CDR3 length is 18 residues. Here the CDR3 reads CASSQGHRDPSSYNEQYF. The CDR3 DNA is TGTGCCAGCAGCCAAGGTCACCGGGATCCGAGCTCCTACAATGAGCAGTACTTC.

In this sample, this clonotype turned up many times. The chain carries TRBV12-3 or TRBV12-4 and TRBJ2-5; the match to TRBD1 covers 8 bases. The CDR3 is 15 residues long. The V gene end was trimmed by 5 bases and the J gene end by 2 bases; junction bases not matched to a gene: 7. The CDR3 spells CASSPKDRAQETQYF. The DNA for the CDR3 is TGTGCCAGCAGTCCCAAGGACAGGGCGCAAGAGACCCAGTACTTC.

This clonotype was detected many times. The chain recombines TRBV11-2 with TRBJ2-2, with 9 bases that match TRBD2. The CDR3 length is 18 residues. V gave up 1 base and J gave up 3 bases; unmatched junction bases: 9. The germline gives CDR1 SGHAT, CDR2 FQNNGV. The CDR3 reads CASSLGPVLAGDTGELFF. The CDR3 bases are TGTGCCAGCAGCTTAGGCCCGGTACTAGCGGGTGACACCGGGGAGCTGTTTTTT.

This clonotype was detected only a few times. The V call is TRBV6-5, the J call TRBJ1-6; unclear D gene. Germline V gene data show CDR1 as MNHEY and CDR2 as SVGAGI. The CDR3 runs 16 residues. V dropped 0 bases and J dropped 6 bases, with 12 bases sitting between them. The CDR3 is CASSYSRLRSNSPLHF. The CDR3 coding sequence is TGTGCCAGCAGTTACTCGAGGTTGCGTAGTAATTCACCCCTCCACTTT.

CDR3 in amino acids: CASSLVVAKDTQYF. As DNA, the CDR3 is TGTGCCAGCAGCTTAGTGGTGGCGAAAGATACGCAGTATTTT. The chain couples TRBV7-9 to TRBJ2-3; D is unclear. Trimming stripped 1 base from V and 5 bases from J, with 10 bases between. Germline-derived CDR1 and CDR2 are SEHNR and FQNEAQ (reference sequence). The CDR3 runs to 14 residues.

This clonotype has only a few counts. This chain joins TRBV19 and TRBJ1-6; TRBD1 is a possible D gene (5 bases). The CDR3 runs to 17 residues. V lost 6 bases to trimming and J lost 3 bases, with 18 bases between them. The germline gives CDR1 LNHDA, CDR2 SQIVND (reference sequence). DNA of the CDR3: TGTGCCAGTAGCACCGGGGCGGACTCCTTCTATAATTCACCCCTCCACTTT. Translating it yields CASSTGADSFYNSPLHF.

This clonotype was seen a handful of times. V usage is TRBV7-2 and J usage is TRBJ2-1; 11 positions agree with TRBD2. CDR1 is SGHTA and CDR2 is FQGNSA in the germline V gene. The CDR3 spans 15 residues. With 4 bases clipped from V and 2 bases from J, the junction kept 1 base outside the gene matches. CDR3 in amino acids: CASSSTSGAYNEQFF. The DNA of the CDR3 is TGTGCCAGCAGCTCGACTAGCGGGGCCTACAATGAGCAGTTCTTC.

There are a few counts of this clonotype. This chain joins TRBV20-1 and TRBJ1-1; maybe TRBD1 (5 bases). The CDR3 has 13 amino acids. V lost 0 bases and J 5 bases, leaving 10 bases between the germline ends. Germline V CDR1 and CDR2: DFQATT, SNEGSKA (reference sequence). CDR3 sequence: CSARETWGTEAFF. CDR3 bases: TGCAGTGCTAGAGAGACCTGGGGGACTGAAGCTTTCTTT.

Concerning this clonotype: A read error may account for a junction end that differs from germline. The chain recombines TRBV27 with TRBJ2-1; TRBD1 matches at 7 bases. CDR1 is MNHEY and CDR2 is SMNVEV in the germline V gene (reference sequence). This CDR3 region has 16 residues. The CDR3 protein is CASGLSGTAGYNEQFF. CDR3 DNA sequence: TGTGCCAGCGGTTTATCAGGGACAGCCGGATACAATGAGCAGTTCTTC.

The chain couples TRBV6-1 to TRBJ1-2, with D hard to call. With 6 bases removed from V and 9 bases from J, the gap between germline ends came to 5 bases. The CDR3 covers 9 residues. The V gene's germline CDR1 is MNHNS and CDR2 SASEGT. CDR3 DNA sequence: TGTGCCAGCAGCCCTCGCTACACCTTC. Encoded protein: CASSPRYTF.